This T cell receptor (beta chain) was identified in a study of cytomegalovirus exposure and HLA in healthy donors. Study-level findings and limits: The study designated around 150 TCR beta chains cytomegalovirus-associated.

Details on this clone: Antigen specificity is unknown.

Researchers ran the PCR with 60 Vbeta and 13 Jbeta primers. Here immunoSEQ multiplex PCR was the method, and the copy in TCRdb shows in-frame clones only, minus some. The sample has 160,000 or so clones; 65% to 85% are singletons. The germline gives CDR1 MNHNS, CDR2 SASEGT. V was pared by 5 bases and J by 5 bases, with 10 bases between. The CDR3 has 13 residues. The sequencing input was PBMCs. This TCR came from a male donor in good health and CMV-seropositive. The V call is TRBV6-1, the J call TRBJ1-5; D is unclear. CDR3 sequence: CASSLVRDQPQHF. The CDR3 nucleotides read TGTGCCAGCAGTCTCGTCCGGGATCAGCCCCAGCATTTT.